This T cell receptor beta chain comes out of a study of CD8+CD57+ T cells in acquired aplastic anemia. The TCR beta profiling, which covered VDJ combination and CDR3 sequence, was carried out using genomic DNA as the template. TCRdb independently ran MiXCR on the reads; one entry per CDR3 protein. The data contain 150,000 to 200,000 distinct CDR3 sequences, roughly half of them singletons. For sequencing, patients were chosen who had shown expansion of CD8+CD57+ cells by flow cytometry. The sequence came from a human donor with aplastic anemia. The specimen sequenced was sorted CD4+, CD8+, or CD8+CD57+ T cells (not recorded which) from PBMCs.

The chain's CDR3 is CASIGVGTRQYF. The CDR3 nucleotides are TGTGCCAGCATCGGGGTGGGCACCAGGCAGTACTTC. This chain connects TRBV27 to TRBJ2-7; D might be TRBD2 (5 bases). Germline CDR1 and CDR2: MNHEY and SMNVEV (reference sequence). V was pared by 7 bases and J by 9 bases, with 16 bases between. This CDR3 spans 12 amino acids.